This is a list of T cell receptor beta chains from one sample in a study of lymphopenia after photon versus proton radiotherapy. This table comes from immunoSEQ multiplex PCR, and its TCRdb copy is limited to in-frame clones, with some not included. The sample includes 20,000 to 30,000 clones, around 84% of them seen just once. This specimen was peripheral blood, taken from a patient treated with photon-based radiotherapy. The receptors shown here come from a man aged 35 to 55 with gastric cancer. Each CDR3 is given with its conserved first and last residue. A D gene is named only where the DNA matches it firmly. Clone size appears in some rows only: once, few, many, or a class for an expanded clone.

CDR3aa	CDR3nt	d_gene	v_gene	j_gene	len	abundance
CASNRDREETQYF	TGCGCCAGCAACCGGGACAGGGAAGAGACCCAGTACTTC	TRBD1	TRBV5-1	TRBJ2-5	13	NA
CASSPRADGTDTEAFF	TGTGCCAGCAGCCCTAGGGCTGACGGAACTGACACTGAAGCTTTCTTT	NA	TRBV7-2	TRBJ1-1	16	NA
CASSVVVQGAGDTQYF	TGTGCCAGCAGCGTAGTGGTTCAAGGGGCTGGAGATACGCAGTATTTT	NA	TRBV9	TRBJ2-3	16	NA
CASSYHPQPQHF	TGTGCCAGCAGTTACCATCCCCAGCCCCAGCATTTT	NA	TRBV6-6	TRBJ1-5	12	once
CAISLTGMNTEAFF	TGTGCCATCAGCCTTACAGGGATGAACACTGAAGCTTTCTTT	NA	TRBV10-3	TRBJ1-1	14	NA
CASSLGQGFAYEQYF	TGCGCCAGCAGCCTGGGGCAGGGTTTCGCCTACGAGCAGTACTTC	NA	TRBV5-1	TRBJ2-7	15	NA
CASSRDDGRTDTQYF	TGTGCCAGCAGCAGAGACGACGGCCGCACAGATACGCAGTATTTT	NA	TRBV9	TRBJ2-3	15	NA
CASSSAEQGPPYEQYF	TGTGCCAGCAGCTCCGCGGAACAGGGTCCGCCCTACGAGCAGTACTTC	NA	TRBV7-9	TRBJ2-7	16	once
CASDSGNTIYF	TGTGCCAGCGACTCTGGAAACACCATATATTTT	NA	TRBV19	TRBJ1-3	11	NA
CAWHSDREVPYEQYF	TGTGCCTGGCACTCCGACAGGGAGGTCCCCTACGAGCAGTACTTC	NA	TRBV30	TRBJ2-7	15	NA
CASSPPGQGSTGELFF	TGTGCCAGCTCACCACCGGGACAGGGCTCCACCGGGGAGCTGTTTTTT	TRBD1	TRBV18	TRBJ2-2	16	NA
CASSLAGSYEQYF	TGTGCCAGCTCGCTAGCGGGGAGTTACGAGCAGTACTTC	TRBD2	TRBV6-1	TRBJ2-7	13	NA
CASSTRTFGEQYF	TGTGCCAGCAGCACCCGGACATTTGGTGAGCAGTACTTC	NA	TRBV7-8	TRBJ2-7	13	NA
CAAAKMDPSYSNQPQHF	TGTGCCGCCGCTAAAATGGACCCCTCTTATAGCAATCAGCCCCAGCATTTT	NA	TRBV19	TRBJ1-5	17	NA
CASSRPGQGTGELFF	TGTGCCAGCAGTAGACCGGGACAGGGGACCGGGGAGCTGTTTTTT	TRBD1	TRBV6-5	TRBJ2-2	15	once
CASSLAAGTGYYEQYF	TGTGCCAGCAGCTTAGCGGCCGGGACAGGTTACTACGAGCAGTACTTC	TRBD1	TRBV5-6	TRBJ2-7	16	NA
CAWGTGHSPLHF	TGTGCCTGGGGGACGGGACATTCACCCCTCCACTTT	NA	TRBV30	TRBJ1-6	12	NA
CAWSGHHEAFF	TGTGCCTGGAGTGGCCACCATGAAGCTTTCTTT	NA	TRBV30	TRBJ1-1	11	once
CASSIVQTDTQYF	TGTGCCAGTAGTATAGTACAGACAGATACGCAGTATTTT	NA	TRBV19	TRBJ2-3	13	NA
CASSLGRGAVRNIQYF	TGTGCCAGCAGCTTGGGGCGGGGGGCCGTTCGGAACATTCAGTACTTC	TRBD2	TRBV5-6	TRBJ2-4	16	NA
CAWNAGGLSTDTQYF	TGTGCCTGGAATGCAGGGGGGTTGAGCACAGATACGCAGTATTTT	NA	TRBV30	TRBJ2-3	15	NA
CAISESTGMGYTF	TGTGCCATCAGTGAGTCGACAGGGATGGGCTACACCTTC	TRBD1	TRBV10-3	TRBJ1-2	13	NA
CASSGTTPPNTEAFF	TGTGCCAGCAGTGGGACAACTCCACCGAACACTGAAGCTTTCTTT	NA	TRBV6-6	TRBJ1-1	15	NA
CASSLEAGGDETQYF	TGTGCCAGCAGCTTAGAAGCGGGGGGGGATGAGACCCAGTACTTC	TRBD2	TRBV7-6	TRBJ2-5	15	NA
CASRPGTGVNQPQHF	TGTGCCAGCAGACCCGGGACAGGGGTTAATCAGCCCCAGCATTTT	TRBD1	TRBV6-5	TRBJ1-5	15	NA
CSGRTSGEQYF	TGCAGCGGAAGGACTAGCGGCGAGCAGTACTTC	TRBD2	TRBV29-1	TRBJ2-7	11	NA
CAWSSQGANLGQPQHF	TGTGCCTGGAGTTCACAGGGGGCGAATTTGGGTCAGCCCCAGCATTTT	TRBD1	TRBV30	TRBJ1-5	16	NA
CASSRTEQETQYF	TGTGCCAGCAGTAGGACGGAACAAGAGACCCAGTACTTC	NA	TRBV6-6	TRBJ2-5	13	NA
CASGLVPRAGALSYEQYF	TGTGCTAGTGGTTTGGTACCAAGGGCGGGGGCCCTCTCCTACGAGCAGTACTTC	NA	TRBV12-5	TRBJ2-7	18	once
CASSLDQWTANTGELFF	TGTGCCAGCAGCTTAGATCAGTGGACTGCGAACACCGGGGAGCTGTTTTTT	NA	TRBV11-3	TRBJ2-2	17	NA
CAISDSGANVLTF	TGTGCCATCAGTGACTCTGGGGCCAACGTCCTGACTTTC	NA	TRBV10-3	TRBJ2-6	13	NA
CAWSVRGWDSRSYNSPLHF	TGTGCCTGGAGTGTACGGGGTTGGGACAGCCGCTCCTATAATTCACCCCTCCACTTT	TRBD1	TRBV30	TRBJ1-6	19	few
CASSSSGGAGETQYF	TGTGCCAGTAGTAGCAGCGGGGGGGCCGGGGAGACCCAGTACTTC	TRBD2	TRBV19	TRBJ2-5	15	NA
CASRLPGQATQYF	TGTGCCAGCAGGCTCCCGGGACAGGCGACCCAGTACTTC	TRBD1	TRBV6-5	TRBJ2-5	13	few
CASSGESLRPQHF	TGTGCCAGTAGTGGGGAGTCCCTGAGGCCCCAGCATTTT	NA	TRBV19	TRBJ1-5	13	NA
CASSLGDRGYEQYF	TGTGCCAGCAGCTTGGGGGACAGGGGTTACGAGCAGTACTTC	TRBD1	TRBV5-6	TRBJ2-7	14	NA
CASSSYRGRKYEQYF	TGTGCCAGCAGCTCCTACAGGGGGCGTAAATACGAGCAGTACTTC	TRBD1	TRBV7-2	TRBJ2-7	15	NA
CAWSNPRQGSYGYTF	TGTGCCTGGAGTAACCCGCGACAGGGAAGCTATGGCTACACCTTC	TRBD1	TRBV30	TRBJ1-2	15	NA
CSVGEGEGTEAFF	TGCAGCGTGGGGGAGGGGGAGGGCACTGAAGCTTTCTTT	NA	TRBV29-1	TRBJ1-1	13	NA
CASSLLGDEQFF	TGTGCCAGCAGTTTATTGGGTGATGAGCAGTTCTTC	NA	TRBV27	TRBJ2-1	12	NA
CASSQITQGETQYF	TGCGCCAGCAGCCAAATTACTCAGGGGGAGACCCAGTACTTC	NA	TRBV4-3	TRBJ2-5	14	NA
CASSPRTLTEGKNEKLFF	TGTGCCAGCTCACCACGGACCCTTACAGAGGGGAAGAATGAAAAACTGTTTTTT	NA	TRBV18	TRBJ1-4	18	once
CASSFGGNRVEQYF	TGTGCCAGCAGCTTTGGAGGTAATAGGGTCGAGCAGTACTTC	NA	TRBV7-2	TRBJ2-7	14	NA